Described below is a single T cell receptor beta chain sequence and its context. The entry originates in a study of blood T cell repertoires in COVID-19. Study at large: COVID-19 samples, acute and convalescent, were from the United States, Italy and Spain. In each case, the material was cDNA or gDNA derived from T cells, B-cell-depleted T cells, or PBMCs.

Original processing methods: Amplification from reference gene primers served as the basis for estimated nucleated cell counts. Repertoires were generated with immunoSEQ multiplex PCR, while TCRdb's copy carries only in-frame clones and drops some. Clonal size and the V and J genes are those of that table, whereas D and trimming came from the DNA. The data contain about 180,000 clones, 80% to 90% of them seen just once; the ten biggest clones take up 2.5% to 3.5%. The V and J ends lost 4 bases and 0 bases respectively, with 16 bases between them. Germline V gene data show CDR1 as LGHDT and CDR2 as YNNKEL (reference sequence). The CDR3 contains 17 residues.

The sequence was collected from a man between 60 and 75 years old with acute or convalescent COVID-19. This chain connects TRBV3-1 (or the pseudogene TRBV3-2) to TRBJ1-3, with D maybe TRBD1 (5 bases). Sequences were obtained from peripheral blood. The CDR3 spells CASSRRQSYFSGNTIYF. CDR3 bases: TGTGCCAGCAGCCGAAGACAGAGTTATTTCTCTGGAAACACCATATATTTT.